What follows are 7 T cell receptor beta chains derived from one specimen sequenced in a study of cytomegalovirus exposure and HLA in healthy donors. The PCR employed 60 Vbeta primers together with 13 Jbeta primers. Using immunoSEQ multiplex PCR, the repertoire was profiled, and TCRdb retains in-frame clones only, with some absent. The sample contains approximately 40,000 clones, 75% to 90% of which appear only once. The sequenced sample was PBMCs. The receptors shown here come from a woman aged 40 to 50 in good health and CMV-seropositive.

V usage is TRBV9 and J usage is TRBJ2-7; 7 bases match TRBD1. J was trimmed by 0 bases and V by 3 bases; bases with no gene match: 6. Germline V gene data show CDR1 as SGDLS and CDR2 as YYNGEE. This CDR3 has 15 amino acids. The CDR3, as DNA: TGTGCCAGCAGCGCATCCGGGACAGACTCCTACGAGCAGTACTTC. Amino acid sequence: CASSASGTDSYEQYF.

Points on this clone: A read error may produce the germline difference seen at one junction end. The CDR3, as DNA: TGTGCCAGCGGCTTCCCGGGGTATAGGGTTGGAGCTTTCTTT. Its protein product is CASGFPGYRVGAFF. This chain joins TRBV11-2 and TRBJ1-1; D remains ambiguous. The CDR3 covers 14 residues. Per germline, CDR1 SGHAT and CDR2 FQNNGV.

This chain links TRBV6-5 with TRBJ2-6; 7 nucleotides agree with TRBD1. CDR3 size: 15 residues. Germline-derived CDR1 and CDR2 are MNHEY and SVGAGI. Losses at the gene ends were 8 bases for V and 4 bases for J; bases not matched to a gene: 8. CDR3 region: CASQGDSSGANVLTF. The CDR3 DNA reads TGTGCCAGCCAAGGGGACAGTTCCGGGGCCAACGTCCTGACTTTC.

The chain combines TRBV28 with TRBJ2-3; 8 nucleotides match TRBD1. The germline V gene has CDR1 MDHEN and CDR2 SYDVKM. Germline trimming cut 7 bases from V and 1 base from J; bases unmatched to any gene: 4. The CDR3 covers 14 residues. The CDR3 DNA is TGTGCCAGCATAACAGGGGGTCGCACAGATACGCAGTATTTT. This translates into CASITGGRTDTQYF.

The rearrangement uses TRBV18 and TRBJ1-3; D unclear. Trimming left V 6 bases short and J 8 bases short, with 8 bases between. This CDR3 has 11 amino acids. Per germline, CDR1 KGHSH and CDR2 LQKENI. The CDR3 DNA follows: TGTGCCAGCTCTGGTCAGTACACCATATATTTT. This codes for CASSGQYTIYF.

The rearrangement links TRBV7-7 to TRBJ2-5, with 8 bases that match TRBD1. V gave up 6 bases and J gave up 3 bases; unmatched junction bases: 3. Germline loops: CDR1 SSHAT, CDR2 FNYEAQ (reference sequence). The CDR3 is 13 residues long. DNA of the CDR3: TGTGCCAGCAGACAGACAGGGGAAGAGACCCAGTACTTC. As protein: CASRQTGEETQYF. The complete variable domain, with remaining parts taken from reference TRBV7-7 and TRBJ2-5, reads GAGVSQSPRYKVTKRGQDVTLRCDPISSHATLYWYQQALGQGPEFLTYFNYEAQPDKSGLPSDRFSAERPEGSISTLTIQRTEQRDSAMYRCASRQTGEETQYFGPGTRLLVL.

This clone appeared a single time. The CDR3 DNA sequence: TGTGCCAGCAGCCTTCGGGACACCTCACCCGAAGCTTTCTTT. Protein product: CASSLRDTSPEAFF. The chain uses TRBV7-6 and TRBJ1-1, with D perhaps matching TRBD1 (6 bases). V was shortened by 5 bases and J by 8 bases, with 18 bases between the two germline ends. CDR1 SGHVS and CDR2 FNYEAQ come from the germline V gene. The CDR3 has 14 amino acids.